Listed below are T cell receptor beta chains from one sample, sequenced in a study of blood T cell repertoires in COVID-19. Data came from immunoSEQ multiplex PCR; TCRdb stores just in-frame clones and leaves some out. The table shows approximately 280,000 clones, with approximately 85% occurring only once. The source material was peripheral blood. Receptors were obtained from a middle-aged man with active or convalescent COVID-19. Both conserved end residues are part of each CDR3. The order of the fields is V gene, J gene, clone size, CDR3 protein. The size of a clone is reported for some rows only, either as once, few or many, or as a class for expanded clones.

V gene: TRBV18
J gene: TRBJ1-5
clone size: .
CDR3 protein: CASSPVGQSNQPQHF

V gene: TRBV30
J gene: TRBJ1-6
clone size: .
CDR3 protein: CAWQGVSSYNSPLHF

V gene: TRBV2
J gene: TRBJ1-4
clone size: .
CDR3 protein: CATGRTGNEKLFF

V gene: TRBV2
J gene: TRBJ1-4
clone size: .
CDR3 protein: CASSPGTGNGKLFF

V gene: TRBV7-9
J gene: TRBJ2-7
clone size: .
CDR3 protein: CASSTIPDRAHEQYF

V gene: TRBV6-1
J gene: TRBJ2-7
clone size: .
CDR3 protein: CASSDGRGGLVDEQYF

V gene: TRBV6-5
J gene: TRBJ1-5
clone size: .
CDR3 protein: CASRLQGINQPQHF

V gene: TRBV10-2
J gene: TRBJ2-5
clone size: .
CDR3 protein: CASSGTRNQETQYF

V gene: TRBV4-3
J gene: TRBJ1-5
clone size: .
CDR3 protein: CASSQGPEGNQPQHF

V gene: TRBV5-5
J gene: TRBJ1-1
clone size: once
CDR3 protein: CASSLTTGWTEAFF

V gene: TRBV20-1
J gene: TRBJ1-5
clone size: .
CDR3 protein: CSASLGGAGQPQHF

V gene: TRBV27
J gene: TRBJ2-1
clone size: .
CDR3 protein: CASSLDFRTLAPPYNEQFF

V gene: TRBV2
J gene: TRBJ1-2
clone size: few
CDR3 protein: CASISTTGAPYTF

V gene: TRBV11-2
J gene: TRBJ2-7
clone size: .
CDR3 protein: CASSPNWGRQREQYF

V gene: TRBV4-2
J gene: TRBJ2-2
clone size: .
CDR3 protein: CASSQDKLASGELFF

V gene: TRBV12-5
J gene: TRBJ1-2
clone size: .
CDR3 protein: CASGHFGLRQNYGYTF

V gene: TRBV4-1
J gene: TRBJ1-4
clone size: .
CDR3 protein: CASSQVQLNEKLFF

V gene: TRBV4-1
J gene: TRBJ2-4
clone size: .
CDR3 protein: CASSQLREAKNIQYF

V gene: TRBV19
J gene: TRBJ2-5
clone size: .
CDR3 protein: CATRDRRRIEETQYF

V gene: TRBV7-2
J gene: TRBJ1-2
clone size: .
CDR3 protein: CASSIQGDGYTF

V gene: TRBV5-1
J gene: TRBJ1-2
clone size: .
CDR3 protein: CASSRTGGLYGGYTF

V gene: TRBV6-5
J gene: TRBJ1-2
clone size: .
CDR3 protein: CASNRRHGYTF

V gene: TRBV11-2
J gene: TRBJ1-4
clone size: .
CDR3 protein: CASSPRQGPNEKLFF

V gene: TRBV5-1
J gene: TRBJ2-3
clone size: .
CDR3 protein: CASSLLQGSDTQYF

V gene: TRBV7-2
J gene: TRBJ1-1
clone size: .
CDR3 protein: CASSLAQSGQGTEAFF

V gene: TRBV3-1/TRBV3-2
J gene: TRBJ2-5
clone size: .
CDR3 protein: CASSQGARRETQYF

V gene: TRBV12-3/TRBV12-4
J gene: TRBJ1-3
clone size: .
CDR3 protein: CASQAETGTF

V gene: TRBV2
J gene: TRBJ1-1
clone size: .
CDR3 protein: CASSSYTEAFF

V gene: TRBV4-2
J gene: TRBJ2-7
clone size: few
CDR3 protein: CASSQGLAGAAAYEQYF

V gene: TRBV6-5
J gene: TRBJ1-2
clone size: .
CDR3 protein: CASSQRTGYGYTF

V gene: TRBV7-2
J gene: TRBJ2-6
clone size: .
CDR3 protein: CASSFQGAPGANVLTF

V gene: TRBV19
J gene: TRBJ2-3
clone size: few
CDR3 protein: CASSRRASGSLLQYF

V gene: TRBV19
J gene: TRBJ1-1
clone size: .
CDR3 protein: CASSQGGFITEAFF

V gene: TRBV7-7
J gene: TRBJ2-5
clone size: .
CDR3 protein: CASSSGTSGTETQYF

V gene: TRBV10-3
J gene: TRBJ1-2
clone size: few
CDR3 protein: CAIRDGQGTNYGYTF

V gene: TRBV5-1
J gene: TRBJ2-5
clone size: once
CDR3 protein: CASRRGRGGEETQYF

V gene: TRBV27
J gene: TRBJ1-5
clone size: .
CDR3 protein: CASSSTGPELPQHF

V gene: TRBV7-9
J gene: TRBJ1-1
clone size: .
CDR3 protein: CASKWQSNTEAFF

V gene: TRBV6-5
J gene: TRBJ1-2
clone size: .
CDR3 protein: CASSYLGQGYGYTF

V gene: TRBV5-4
J gene: TRBJ2-4
clone size: once
CDR3 protein: CASSQIAGGRGSKNIQYF

V gene: TRBV4-1
J gene: TRBJ1-2
clone size: .
CDR3 protein: CASSQEGTGDEGYTF

V gene: TRBV7-3
J gene: TRBJ2-1
clone size: .
CDR3 protein: CASSVIAGSYNEQFF

V gene: TRBV18
J gene: TRBJ1-1
clone size: once
CDR3 protein: CASRASGGLTEAFF

V gene: TRBV27
J gene: TRBJ1-5
clone size: .
CDR3 protein: CASSPQNRDNQPQHF

V gene: TRBV7-2
J gene: TRBJ1-1
clone size: .
CDR3 protein: CASSLLPLGTGKAFF

V gene: TRBV15
J gene: TRBJ2-5
clone size: .
CDR3 protein: CATSRDLWSRKQETQYF

V gene: TRBV6-5
J gene: TRBJ2-7
clone size: .
CDR3 protein: CAVMGRSLVEQYF

V gene: TRBV2
J gene: TRBJ2-1
clone size: .
CDR3 protein: CASRPTPSSYNEQFF

V gene: TRBV28
J gene: TRBJ1-4
clone size: .
CDR3 protein: CASRRGQGASNEKLFF

V gene: TRBV28
J gene: TRBJ1-3
clone size: .
CDR3 protein: CASSLPRAGNTIYF

V gene: TRBV13
J gene: TRBJ2-2
clone size: .
CDR3 protein: CASSLKGRNTGELFF

V gene: TRBV6-6
J gene: TRBJ2-1
clone size: .
CDR3 protein: CASGGGSSYNEQFF

V gene: TRBV5-1
J gene: TRBJ2-1
clone size: .
CDR3 protein: CASSSGTSASSYNEQFF

V gene: TRBV9
J gene: TRBJ1-1
clone size: .
CDR3 protein: CASSVGVLGGTEAFF

V gene: TRBV5-1
J gene: TRBJ2-7
clone size: .
CDR3 protein: CASSFESGRSHEQYF

V gene: TRBV11-2
J gene: TRBJ2-2
clone size: .
CDR3 protein: CASSLVGVGELFF

V gene: TRBV10-1
J gene: TRBJ2-7
clone size: once
CDR3 protein: CASSATGAAYEQYF

V gene: TRBV7-9
J gene: TRBJ2-1
clone size: once
CDR3 protein: CASSPTGTSGMSSYNEQFF

V gene: TRBV2
J gene: TRBJ2-7
clone size: .
CDR3 protein: CASSLELSYEQYF